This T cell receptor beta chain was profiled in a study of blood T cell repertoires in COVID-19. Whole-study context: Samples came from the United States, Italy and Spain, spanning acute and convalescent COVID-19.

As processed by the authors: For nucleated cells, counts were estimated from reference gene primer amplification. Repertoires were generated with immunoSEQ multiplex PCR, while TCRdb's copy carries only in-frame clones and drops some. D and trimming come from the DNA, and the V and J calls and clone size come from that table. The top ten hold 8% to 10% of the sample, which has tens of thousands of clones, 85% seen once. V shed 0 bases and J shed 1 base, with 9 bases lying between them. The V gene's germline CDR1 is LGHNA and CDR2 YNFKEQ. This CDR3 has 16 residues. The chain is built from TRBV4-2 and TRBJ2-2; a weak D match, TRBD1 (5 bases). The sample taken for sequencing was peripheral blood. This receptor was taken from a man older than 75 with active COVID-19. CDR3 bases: TGTGCCAGCAGCCAAGACGCAGGGCGGAACACCGGGGAGCTGTTTTTT. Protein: CASSQDAGRNTGELFF.